This T cell receptor (beta chain) emerged from a study of blood T cell repertoires in COVID-19. Study as a whole: Specimens from acute and convalescent COVID-19 originated in the United States, Italy and Spain. T cells, B-cell-depleted T cells, or PBMCs provided the cDNA or gDNA that served as material.

The CDR3 totals 12 residues. In germline, CDR1 is SGDLS, CDR2 YYNGEE. Trimming shortened V by 0 bases and J by 8 bases, and 6 bases separated the two germline ends. As handled by the study authors: Reference gene primer amplification yielded estimated nucleated cell counts. TCRdb's table, derived via immunoSEQ multiplex PCR, lists solely in-frame clones and lacks some. V, J and clone size reflect that table, while D and trimming were determined from the DNA. The profile shows roughly 40,000 clones, roughly nine tenths of them singletons. This chain links TRBV9 with TRBJ1-3; D ambiguous. The TCR sequence derives from a human donor in a cohort sampled during active COVID-19. Sequenced input: peripheral blood. In DNA form, the CDR3 reads TGTGCCAGCAGCGTAGCCCCCGACACCATATATTTT. Translated: CASSVAPDTIYF.